The clone carrying this TCR beta chain was observed a few times. Its specificity is unknown. Germline loops: CDR1 SGHRS, CDR2 YFSETQ. There are 15 residues in the CDR3. Unmatched junction bases numbered 8, after V lost 4 bases and J lost 4 bases. Following extraction, RNA underwent reverse transcription to cDNA, which served as the sequencing template. TCRdb's copy holds only in-frame clones and misses some; the assay was immunoSEQ multiplex PCR. The sample lists about 180,000 clones; 50% to 70% were seen once. This record belongs to a study of CD8+ T cells in alopecia areata. Study findings and constraints: Relative to mice, TCR sharing across patients was less clear, a difference possibly HLA-related.

V is TRBV5-1 and J is TRBJ1-2; TRBD1 matches 9 bases. This specimen was CD4+ T cells sorted from blood, taken at week 0. The receptor was derived from a human donor with alopecia areata. The CDR3 region has the DNA TGCGCCAGCAGCCGAGCAGGACAGGGGACCTATGGCTACACCTTC. Translated, it gives CASSRAGQGTYGYTF.